This T cell receptor (beta chain) was observed in a study of vaccination effects on CD4 cells after COVID-19. Assay: immunoSEQ multiplex PCR; the TCRdb copy retains only in-frame clones and omits some. The data contain around 32,000 clones, approximately 69% of them singletons. General study results and limits: Clonal contraction was marked in infection- and vaccine-induced clones late after vaccination.

Trimming removed 4 bases from V and 2 bases from J, with 1 base in between. Germline CDR1 is SGHVS and CDR2 is FQNEAQ. The CDR3 contains 11 residues. Comments on this clone: As yet, its antigen is unknown.

Antigen-specific CD4+ T cells were expanded with viral peptide pools in the ViraFEST assay before sequencing. Isolating CD4+ T cells followed approximately nine days of culture. Participants were vaccinated with two doses of either the BNT162b2 or mRNA-1273 vaccine. This TCR was sampled from a human donor who received a COVID-19 vaccine. This rearrangement joins TRBV7-8 to TRBJ2-3; no reliable D call. Sequenced here: CD4+ T cells from PBMCs cultured with SARS-CoV-2 spike peptides, sampled after COVID-19 vaccination. For the CDR3, the DNA is TGTGCCAGCAGCTACACAGATACGCAGTATTTT. Protein sequence: CASSYTDTQYF.